One T cell receptor (beta chain) is described in this entry. Its specificity is not known. PCR amplification relied on 60 Vbeta primers (plus 13 Jbeta primers). Method: immunoSEQ multiplex PCR; TCRdb's copy keeps in-frame clones and lacks some. This sample carries 150,000 to 180,000 clones, about 76% of them seen once, and the ten largest clones take 7.5% to 9%. The data are from a study of cytomegalovirus exposure and HLA in healthy donors. Study in general: Clustering assigned around 77% of the approximately 400 genotyped donors to the Caucasian-associated ancestry cluster. Study-level points and caveats: It was likely that a cluster of highly shared sequence variants was a sequencing artifact. The authors confirmed in vitro that three CMV-associated chains were specific for CMV antigens. Immune exposure information available was restricted to CMV serostatus.

With 0 bases removed from V and 2 bases from J, the gap between germline ends came to 10 bases. Germline V CDR1 and CDR2: LGHNA, YSLEER. The CDR3 consists of 16 residues. The sample was PBMCs. This clonotype originated in a man under 40 in good health and CMV-seropositive. The rearrangement links TRBV4-3 to TRBJ2-2, with D tentatively TRBD2 (5 bases). The chain's CDR3 is CASSQEVGSNTGELFF. CDR3 sequence (DNA): TGCGCCAGCAGCCAAGAAGTAGGGAGTAACACCGGGGAGCTGTTTTTT.